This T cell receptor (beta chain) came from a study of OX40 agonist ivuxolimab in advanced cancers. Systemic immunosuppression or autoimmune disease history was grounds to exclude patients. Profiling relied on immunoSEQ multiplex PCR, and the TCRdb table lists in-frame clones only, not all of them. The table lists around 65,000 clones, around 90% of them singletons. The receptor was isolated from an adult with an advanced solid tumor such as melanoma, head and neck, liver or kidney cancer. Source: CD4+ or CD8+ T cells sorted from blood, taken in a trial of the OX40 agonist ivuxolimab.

The CDR3 spells CASSLYVPTSSYNEQFF. The CDR3 DNA is TGTGCCAGCAGTTTATATGTTCCTACAAGCTCCTACAATGAGCAGTTCTTC. The V and J genes are TRBV27 and TRBJ2-1, with D hard to call. The CDR3 consists of 17 residues. Trimming took 1 base from V and 0 from J, leaving 13 bases between them. The germline V gene encodes CDR1 MNHEY and CDR2 SMNVEV (reference sequence).